Given below is one T cell receptor (beta chain) in context. The entry originates in a study of cytomegalovirus exposure and HLA in healthy donors. Overall study context: Of several hundred genotyped donors, roughly 76% grouped in the Caucasian-associated ancestry cluster.

A multiplex PCR was run with 60 Vbeta primers and 13 Jbeta primers. Sequencing used immunoSEQ multiplex PCR; TCRdb keeps in-frame clones, though not all of them. The repertoire holds some 100,000 clones, with 84% as singletons. The CDR3 is 15 amino acids. Germline values: CDR1 SGHTA, CDR2 FQGNSA. The V segment lost 5 bases and the J segment 9 bases; nucleotides outside the gene matches: 10. The source of this sequence is a woman younger than 35 in good health and CMV-seronegative. Sequenced material: PBMCs. The rearrangement uses TRBV7-2 and TRBJ1-6; TRBD1 agrees at 7 bases. The CDR3 nucleotides read TGTGCCAGCAGCACGATCGACAGGGCTAGTTCACCCCTCCACTTT. It translates to CASSTIDRASSPLHF. Combining the CDR3 with reference TRBV7-2 and TRBJ1-6 gives the whole variable domain GAGVSQSPSNKVTEKGKDVELRCDPISGHTALYWYRQSLGQGLEFLIYFQGNSAPDKSGLPSDRFSAERTGGSVSTLTIQRTQQEDSAVYLCASSTIDRASSPLHFGNGTRLTVT.